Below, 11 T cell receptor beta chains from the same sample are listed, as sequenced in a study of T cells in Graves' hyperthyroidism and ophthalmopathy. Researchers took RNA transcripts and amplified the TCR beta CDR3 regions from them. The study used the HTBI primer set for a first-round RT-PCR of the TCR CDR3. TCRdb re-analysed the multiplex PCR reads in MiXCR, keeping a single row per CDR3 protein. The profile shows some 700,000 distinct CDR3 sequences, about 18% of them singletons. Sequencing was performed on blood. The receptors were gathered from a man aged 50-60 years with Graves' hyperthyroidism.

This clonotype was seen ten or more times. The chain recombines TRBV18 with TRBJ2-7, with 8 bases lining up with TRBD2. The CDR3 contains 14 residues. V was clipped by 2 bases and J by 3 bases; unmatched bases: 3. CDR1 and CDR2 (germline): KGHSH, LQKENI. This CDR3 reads CASSPGTSLYEQYF. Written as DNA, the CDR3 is TGTGCCAGCTCACCAGGGACTAGTCTCTACGAGCAGTACTTC.

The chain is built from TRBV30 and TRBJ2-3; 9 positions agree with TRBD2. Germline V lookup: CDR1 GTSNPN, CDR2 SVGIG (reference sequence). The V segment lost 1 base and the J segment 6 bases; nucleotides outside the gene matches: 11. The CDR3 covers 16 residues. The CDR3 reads CAWSGGTSRRLDTQYF. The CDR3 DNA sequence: TGTGCCTGGAGTGGGGGGACTAGCCGGAGGCTGGATACGCAGTATTTT.

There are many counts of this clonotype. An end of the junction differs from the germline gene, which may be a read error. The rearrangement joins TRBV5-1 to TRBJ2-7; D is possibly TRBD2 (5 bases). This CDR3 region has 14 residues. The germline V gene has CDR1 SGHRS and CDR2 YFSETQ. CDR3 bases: TGTGCCAGCAGTTTGGACTTGAGCTCCTACGAGCAGTACTTC. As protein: CASSLDLSSYEQYF.

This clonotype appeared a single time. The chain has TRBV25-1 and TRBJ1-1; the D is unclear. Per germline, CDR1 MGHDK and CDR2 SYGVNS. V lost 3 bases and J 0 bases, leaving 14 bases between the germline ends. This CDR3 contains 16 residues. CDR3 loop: CASSDQGLGVNTEAFF. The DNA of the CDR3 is TGTGCCAGCAGTGATCAAGGACTGGGCGTGAACACTGAAGCTTTCTTT. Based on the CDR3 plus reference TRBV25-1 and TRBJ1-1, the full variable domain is EADIYQTPRYLVIGTGKKITLECSQTMGHDKMYWYQQDPGMELHLIHYSYGVNSTEKGDLSSESTVSRIRTEHFPLTLESARPSHTSQYLCASSDQGLGVNTEAFFGQGTRLTVV.

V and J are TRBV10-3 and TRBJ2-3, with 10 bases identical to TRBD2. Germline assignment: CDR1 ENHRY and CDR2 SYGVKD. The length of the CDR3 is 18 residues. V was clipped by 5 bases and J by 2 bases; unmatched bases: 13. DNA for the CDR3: TGTGCCATCAGTCTGACAGGGGCTAGCGGGAGTTCCACAGATACGCAGTATTTT. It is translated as CAISLTGASGSSTDTQYF.

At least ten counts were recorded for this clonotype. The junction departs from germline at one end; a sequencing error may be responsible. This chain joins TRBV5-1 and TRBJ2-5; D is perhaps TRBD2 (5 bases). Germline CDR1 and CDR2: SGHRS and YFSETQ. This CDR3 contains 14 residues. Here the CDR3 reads CASSLGGSGETQYF. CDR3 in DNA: TGTGCCAGCAGCTTAGGAGGCTCGGGGGAGACCCAGTACTTC.

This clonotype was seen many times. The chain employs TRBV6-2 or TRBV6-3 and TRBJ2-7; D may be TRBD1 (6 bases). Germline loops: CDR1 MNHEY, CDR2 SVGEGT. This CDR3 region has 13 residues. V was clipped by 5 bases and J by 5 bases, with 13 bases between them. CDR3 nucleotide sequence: TGTGCCAGCAGTCAGGGGTTTTCCAACGAGCAGTACTTC. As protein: CASSQGFSNEQYF.

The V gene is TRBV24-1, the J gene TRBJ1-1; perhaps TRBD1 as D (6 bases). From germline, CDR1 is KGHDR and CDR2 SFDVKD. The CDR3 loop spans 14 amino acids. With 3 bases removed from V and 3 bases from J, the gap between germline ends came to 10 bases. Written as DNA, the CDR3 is TGTGCCACCAGTGATACAGGGCCCCACACTGAAGCTTTCTTT. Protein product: CATSDTGPHTEAFF.

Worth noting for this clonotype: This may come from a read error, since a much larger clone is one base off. CDR3 DNA: TGTGCCAGCTCACCCTATGACAGGGGGCGCTTCTACAATGAGCAGGTCTTC. It yields the protein CASSPYDRGRFYNEQVF. This rearrangement joins TRBV18 to TRBJ2-1, with TRBD1 matching 10 bases. Germline loops: CDR1 KGHSH, CDR2 LQKENI. The CDR3 consists of 17 residues. Drawing the rest from reference TRBV18 and TRBJ2-1, the complete variable domain is NAGVMQNPRHLVRRRGQEARLRCSPMKGHSHVYWYRQLPEEGLKFMVYLQKENIIDESGMPKERFSAEFPKEGPSILRIQQVVRGDSAAYFCASSPYDRGRFYNEQVFGPGTRLTVL.

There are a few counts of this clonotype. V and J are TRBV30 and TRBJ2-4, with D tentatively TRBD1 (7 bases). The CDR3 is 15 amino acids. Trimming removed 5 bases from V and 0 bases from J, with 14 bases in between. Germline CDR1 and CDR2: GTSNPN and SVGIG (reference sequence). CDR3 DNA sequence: TGTGCCTGGGGAGGGACAGTTTTAGCCAAAAACATTCAGTACTTC. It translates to CAWGGTVLAKNIQYF.

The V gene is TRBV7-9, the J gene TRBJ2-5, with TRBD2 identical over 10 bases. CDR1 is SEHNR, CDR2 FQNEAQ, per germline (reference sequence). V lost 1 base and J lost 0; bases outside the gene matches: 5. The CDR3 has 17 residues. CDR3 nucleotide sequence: TGTGCCAGCAGCTTAGATTCGACTAGCGGGTACCAAGAGACCCAGTACTTC. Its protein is CASSLDSTSGYQETQYF.